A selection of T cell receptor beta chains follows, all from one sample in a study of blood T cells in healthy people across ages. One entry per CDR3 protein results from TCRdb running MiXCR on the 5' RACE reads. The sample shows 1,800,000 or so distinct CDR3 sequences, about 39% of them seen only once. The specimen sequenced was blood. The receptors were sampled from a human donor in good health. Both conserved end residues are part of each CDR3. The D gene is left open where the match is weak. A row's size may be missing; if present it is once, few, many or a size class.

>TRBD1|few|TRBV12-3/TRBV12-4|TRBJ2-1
TGTGCCAGCAGTGTAACAGGGGTCAGCTCCTACAATGAGCAGTTCTTC
CASSVTGVSSYNEQFF
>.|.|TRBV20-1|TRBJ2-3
TGCAGTGCTACCACTCCCGGCAGCACAGATACGCAGTATTTT
CSATTPGSTDTQYF
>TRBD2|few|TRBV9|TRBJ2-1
TGTGCCAGCAGCAAGACTAGCGGGAGCAACAATGAGCAGTTCTTC
CASSKTSGSNNEQFF
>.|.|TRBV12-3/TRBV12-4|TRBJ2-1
TGTGCCAGCAGACCACGGCCCGTCAGGAACAATGAGCAGTTCTTC
CASRPRPVRNNEQFF
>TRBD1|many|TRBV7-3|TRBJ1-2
TGTGCCAGCAGCCTTATGGACAGGGGCTATGGCTACACCTTC
CASSLMDRGYGYTF
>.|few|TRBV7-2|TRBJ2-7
TGTGCCAGCAGCTTATATACAGGGAGTTACGAGCAGTACTTC
CASSLYTGSYEQYF
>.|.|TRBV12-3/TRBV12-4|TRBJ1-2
TGTGCCAGCAGTTTAAAAACCCGGGGCTACACCTTC
CASSLKTRGYTF
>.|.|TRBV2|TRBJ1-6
TGTGCCAGCAACCTGGACAGCAATTCACCCCTCCACTTT
CASNLDSNSPLHF
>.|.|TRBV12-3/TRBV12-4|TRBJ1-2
TGTGCCAGCAGTTTGTCCACAGAAATGTGGGATGGCTACACCTTC
CASSLSTEMWDGYTF
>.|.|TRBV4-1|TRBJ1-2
TGCGCCAGCAGCCAAGATCCGGGTTCCGGAGGGGGCTACACCTTC
CASSQDPGSGGGYTF
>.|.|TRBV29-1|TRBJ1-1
TGCAGCGCTAAATTCATGAACACTGAAGCTTTCTTT
CSAKFMNTEAFF
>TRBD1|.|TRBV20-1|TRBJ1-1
TGCAGTGCTAGAGATCCCACAGGGGTTGCTGAAGCTTTCTTT
CSARDPTGVAEAFF
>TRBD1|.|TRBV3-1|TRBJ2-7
TGTGCCAGCAGCCATAACAGGGGGTCCTACGAGCAGTACTTC
CASSHNRGSYEQYF
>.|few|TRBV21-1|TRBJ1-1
TGTGCCAGCAGCAAAGGACGGGCAGTTGCTGAAGCTTTCTTT
CASSKGRAVAEAFF
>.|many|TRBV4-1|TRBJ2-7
TGCGCCAGCAGCCAAAACAGGGATAGCTCCTACGAGCAGTACTTC
CASSQNRDSSYEQYF
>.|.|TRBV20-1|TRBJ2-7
TGCAGTGCTAGAGATTACGGACAGAAGTACTACGAGCAGTACTTC
CSARDYGQKYYEQYF
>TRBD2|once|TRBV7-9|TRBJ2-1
TGTGCCAGCAGCTTAGGATCCGGCCTAGCGGGGGTTGAGCAGTTCTTC
CASSLGSGLAGVEQFF
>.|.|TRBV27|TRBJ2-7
TGTGCCAGCAGTTTCGGCGGGGCGACGTACTTC
CASSFGGATYF
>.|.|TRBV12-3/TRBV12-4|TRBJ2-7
TGTGCCAGCAGTTTAGGATCAGCAGCAACCTACGAGCAGTACTTC
CASSLGSAATYEQYF
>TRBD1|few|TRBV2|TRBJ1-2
TGTGCCGAAAGGGAAGGGACAGGATTCGGCTACACCTTC
CAEREGTGFGYTF
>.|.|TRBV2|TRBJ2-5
TGTGCCAGCAGTGTCGAGTTGGAGACCCAGTACTTC
CASSVELETQYF
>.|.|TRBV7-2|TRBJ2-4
TGTGTCAGCAGCTTGCGCAGGGGAGAGAACATTCAGTACTTC
CVSSLRRGENIQYF
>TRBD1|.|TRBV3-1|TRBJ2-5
TGTGCCAGCAGCCTACGGACAGGGGGCTCTATTATCGGGCAGTACTTC
CASSLRTGGSIIGQYF
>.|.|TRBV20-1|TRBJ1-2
TGCAGTGCCCTTTCACGAGGCTACACCTTC
CSALSRGYTF
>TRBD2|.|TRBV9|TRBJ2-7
TGTGCCAGCAGCGTTACTAGCGGGGTGCCCTACGAGCAGTACTTC
CASSVTSGVPYEQYF
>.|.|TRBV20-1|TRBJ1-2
TGCAGTGCTAGAGATGGGCCCTATGGCTACACCTTC
CSARDGPYGYTF
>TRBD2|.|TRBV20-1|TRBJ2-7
TGCAGTGCTAGAGGACCCCCTACTAGCGGGGGGCCCTACGAGCAGTACTTC
CSARGPPTSGGPYEQYF
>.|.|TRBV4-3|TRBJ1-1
TGCGCCAGCAGCCCTTTGCTTAGGGACACTGAAGCTTTCTTT
CASSPLLRDTEAFF
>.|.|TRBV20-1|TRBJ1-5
TGCAGTGCTAGAGATAGGGCTCTCAATCAGCCCCAGCATTTT
CSARDRALNQPQHF
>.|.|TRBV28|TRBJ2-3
TGTGCCAGCAGTTTGGCAGAAACCCCAGATACGCAGTATTTT
CASSLAETPDTQYF
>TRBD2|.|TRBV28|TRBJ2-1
TGTGCCAGCAGTTTAGCGGGGGGCTGCAATGAGCAGTTCTTC
CASSLAGGCNEQFF
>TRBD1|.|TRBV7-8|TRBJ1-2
TGTGCCAGCAGCTACCGGGACAGGGGCCGTAGGGGCTACACCTTC
CASSYRDRGRRGYTF
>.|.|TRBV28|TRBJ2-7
TGTGCCAGCAGTGCTCCAGGGTTTTACGAGCAGTACTTC
CASSAPGFYEQYF
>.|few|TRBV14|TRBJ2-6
TGTGCCAGCAGCCAGGGCAGGCTGAGGTTCTCTGGGGCCAACGTCCTGACTTTC
CASSQGRLRFSGANVLTF
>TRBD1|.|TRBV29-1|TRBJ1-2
TGCAGCGGAGACAGGGGGCGAAATGGCTACACCTTC
CSGDRGRNGYTF
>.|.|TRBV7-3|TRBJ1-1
TGTGCCAGCAGCGTTCAAGGTGGGGGGGGGACTGAAGCTTTCTTT
CASSVQGGGGTEAFF
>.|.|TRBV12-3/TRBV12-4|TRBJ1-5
TGTGCCAGCAGTTTCGTCGGCGGACTTAGCAATCAGCCCCAGCATTTT
CASSFVGGLSNQPQHF
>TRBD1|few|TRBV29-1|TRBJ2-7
TGCAGCGCCCTGACAGGGTCTCACGAGCAGTACTTC
CSALTGSHEQYF
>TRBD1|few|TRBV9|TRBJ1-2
TGTGCCAGCAGCGTAATGGGACAGGGCCGGTATGGCTACACCTTC
CASSVMGQGRYGYTF
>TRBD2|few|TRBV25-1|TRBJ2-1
TGTGCCAGCAGTGAAGCTAGCGGGGGTTCTCGGGGCAATGAGCAGTTCTTC
CASSEASGGSRGNEQFF
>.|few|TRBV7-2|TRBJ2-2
TGTGCCAGCAGCTTAGATCTAGCCCCCGGGGAGCTGTTTTTT
CASSLDLAPGELFF
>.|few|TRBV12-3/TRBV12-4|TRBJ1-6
TGTGCCAGCAGTTTTGGTCGGTACAGTGCTGATTCACCCCTCCACTTT
CASSFGRYSADSPLHF
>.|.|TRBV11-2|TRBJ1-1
TGTGCCAGCAGCCCCTACGGGGGGTTAGAAAGAGTCGGGACTGAAGCTTTCTTT
CASSPYGGLERVGTEAFF
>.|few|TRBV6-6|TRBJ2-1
TGTGCCAGCAGCCGTAAACAGTACGGGGGTGAGCAGTTCTTC
CASSRKQYGGEQFF
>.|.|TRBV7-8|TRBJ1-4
TGTGCCAGCAGCTTAGCTGGCCTTTCCGAAAAACTGTTTTTT
CASSLAGLSEKLFF
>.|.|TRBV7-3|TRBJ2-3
TGTGCCAGCAGCTTACAGCATAGCACAGATACGCAGTATTTT
CASSLQHSTDTQYF
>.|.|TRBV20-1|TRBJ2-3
TGCAGTGCTAGAGATCAACGGGGGCGCACAGATACGCAGTATTTT
CSARDQRGRTDTQYF
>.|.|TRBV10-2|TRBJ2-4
TGCGCCAGCAAACCAATCCTCACACGGTTTGCCAAAAACATTCAGTACTTC
CASKPILTRFAKNIQYF